Each of the 17 T cell receptor beta chains below was sequenced from the same sample in a study of molecular identifiers for immune sequencing clone quantification. TCRdb ran MiXCR on the PCR reads and lists one entry per CDR3 protein. The sample shows some 65,000 distinct CDR3 sequences, approximately 17% of them seen only once. Specimen: naive CD8+ T cells from blood, with Jurkat cell RNA spiked in. Indicated subset: FACS-sorted CD8+CD4-CCR7+CD45RA+ naive T cells. These receptors were obtained from a human donor in good health. Some libraries in this study had Jurkat cell RNA spiked in.

As regards this clonotype: One end of the junction does not line up with germline, which may come from a read error. The chain joins TRBV28 to TRBJ2-5, with D perhaps TRBD2 (5 bases). Germline V gives CDR1 MDHEN, CDR2 SYDVKM. The CDR3 has 13 amino acids. CDR3 amino acids: CASSLWDGETQHF. The CDR3, as DNA: TGTGCCAGCAGTTTATGGGATGGGGAGACCCAGCACTTC.

Many counts were recorded for this clonotype. The chain couples TRBV5-1 to TRBJ2-7; 8 bases align to TRBD1. After removal of 5 bases from V and 1 base from J, the junction contained 8 bases not matched to a gene. The CDR3 has 15 amino acids. Germline V lookup: CDR1 SGHRS, CDR2 YFSETQ. CDR3 in DNA: TGCGCCAGCAGGGACAGGGAAGACTATTCCTACGAGCAGTACTTC. Translated: CASRDREDYSYEQYF.

This clonotype was observed many times. V usage is TRBV3-1 and J usage is TRBJ2-5; the D is unclear. This CDR3 has 17 amino acids. Deletions cut 1 base from V and 3 bases from J, with 18 bases between. Per the germline V gene, CDR1 is LGHDT and CDR2 is YNNKEL (reference sequence). CDR3 in amino acids: CASSQVARGVGKETQYF. The CDR3 nucleotides are TGTGCCAGCAGCCAAGTGGCAAGAGGAGTAGGCAAAGAGACCCAGTACTTC.

Of note for this clonotype: Possible read error: a much larger clone is one base away. The genes are TRBV7-3 and TRBJ2-5; 9 nucleotides match TRBD1. The CDR3 is made up of 14 amino acids. Germline CDR1 reads SGHTA; CDR2 reads FQGTGA. CDR3 region: CASSPTGGQEAQYF. CDR3 DNA sequence: TGTGCCAGCAGCCCGACAGGGGGGCAAGAGGCCCAGTACTTC.

This clonotype was seen a few times. The chain joins TRBV12-3 or TRBV12-4 to TRBJ2-7, with a weak D call TRBD2 (6 bases). V was pared by 6 bases and J by 2 bases, with 17 bases between. The CDR3 runs to 15 residues. This CDR3 is CASSISAGSTYEQYF. DNA for the CDR3: TGTGCCAGCAGCATATCCGCCGGGAGCACCTACGAGCAGTACTTC.

This clonotype showed up many times. The V call is TRBV10-3, the J call TRBJ2-7; 14 bases are a match to TRBD2. V gave up 3 bases and J gave up 1 base; unmatched junction bases: 8. The CDR3 length is 18 residues. Germline V gives CDR1 ENHRY, CDR2 SYGVKD. The DNA for the CDR3 is TGTGCCATCAGTGATCTAGGGACTAGCGGGAGTAGTTCCTACGAGCAGTACTTC. The encoded protein is CAISDLGTSGSSSYEQYF.

This clonotype was counted at least ten times. The CDR3 coding sequence is TGTGCCAGCGTCCCGGGACTAGCGGGAGTGGAGACCCAGTACTTC. It codes for CASVPGLAGVETQYF. This chain connects TRBV10-3 to TRBJ2-5, with 14 nucleotides matching TRBD2. This CDR3 has 15 residues. Germline V gene lookup returns CDR1 ENHRY and CDR2 SYGVKD. Trimming at V came to 10 bases and at J to 5 bases, leaving 9 bases not matched to a gene.

Notes on this clonotype: A much larger clone lies a single base off, so this may be a read error. As the CDR3 is not closed by the conserved phenylalanine or tryptophan, this likely results from a read error. V usage is TRBV15 and J usage is TRBJ2-7, with D possibly TRBD2 on 6 matching bases. This CDR3 has 15 amino acids. V was clipped by 5 bases and J by 5 bases, with 19 bases between them. The V gene's germline CDR1 is LNHNV and CDR2 YYDKDF (reference sequence). The CDR3 sequence: CATSFREGGYDEQYL. CDR3 sequence (DNA): TGTGCCACCAGCTTCCGAGAGGGAGGTTACGACGAGCAGTACCTC.

CDR3 nucleotide sequence: TGTGCCAGCAGCCCCCGACAGGGGAACTATGGCTACACCTTC. It translates to CASSPRQGNYGYTF. The chain links TRBV5-3 to TRBJ1-2; 8 nucleotides match TRBD1. TRBV5-3 is classed as an ORF, of uncertain function. This CDR3 comprises 14 residues. V dropped 8 bases and J dropped 2; count of bases not matched to a gene: 8.

This clonotype was seen ten or more times. The genes are TRBV13 and TRBJ2-2; the D is unclear. The germline V and J ends were trimmed by 5 bases and 4 bases, with 5 bases remaining between them. Germline V lookup: CDR1 PRHDT, CDR2 FYEKMQ (reference sequence). The CDR3 totals 12 residues. The CDR3 DNA reads TGTGCCAGCAGCCTGTCCACCGGGGAGCTGTTTTTT. This sequence encodes CASSLSTGELFF.

This clonotype was seen at least ten times. This rearrangement joins TRBV4-1 to TRBJ1-2, with 7 nucleotides matching TRBD1. CDR1 and CDR2 from the germline V gene are MGHRA and YSYEKL. The V segment lost 8 bases and the J segment 3 bases; nucleotides outside the gene matches: 9. The CDR3 covers 14 residues. The CDR3 region has the DNA TGCGCCAGCGGGAAGGTCGGGACAGACTATGGCTACACCTTC. As protein: CASGKVGTDYGYTF.

V and J are TRBV27 and TRBJ1-1; the D gene is possibly TRBD1 (5 bases). The CDR3 sequence is 18 residues long. CDR1 is MNHEY, CDR2 SMNVEV, per germline (reference sequence). Trimming shortened V by 4 bases and J by 4 bases, and 25 bases separated the two germline ends. The CDR3 nucleotides are TGTGCCAGCAGTTCCCTTGGTATGACGGGCAGGGCGAGCACTGAAGCTTTCTTT. Protein: CASSSLGMTGRASTEAFF.

This clonotype has a count of ten or more. V usage is TRBV7-8 and J usage is TRBJ1-1; possibly TRBD1 for D (5 bases). Deletions cut 4 bases from V and 6 bases from J, with 18 bases between. The germline V gene has CDR1 SGHVS and CDR2 FQNEAQ. The CDR3 loop spans 15 amino acids. CDR3 bases: TGTGCCAGCAGCTCGCGGGACGGACCTTTGTCTGAAGCTTTCTTT. The encoded protein is CASSSRDGPLSEAFF.

Turning to this clonotype: A much larger clone differs by one base, so this may be a read error. This chain joins TRBV7-3 and TRBJ2-1; TRBD2 agrees at 10 bases. Germline assignment: CDR1 SGHTA and CDR2 FQGTGA. J lost 8 bases, V lost 2 bases, and 6 bases had no gene match. The CDR3 is made up of 15 amino acids. The CDR3 coding sequence is TGTGCCAGCAGCTTAGGGAGCGGGGGGGGCGATGAGCAGTTCTTC. It is translated as CASSLGSGGGDEQFF. The variable domain in full, completed from reference TRBV7-3 and TRBJ2-1, reads GAGVSQTPSNKVTEKGKYVELRCDPISGHTALYWYRQSLGQGPEFLIYFQGTGAADDSGLPNDRFFAVRPEGSVSTLKIQRTERGDSAVYLCASSLGSGGGDEQFFGPGTRLTVL.

This clonotype was observed at least ten times. The chain has TRBV4-1 and TRBJ2-2, with TRBD2 matching 10 bases. Germline V gene lookup returns CDR1 MGHRA and CDR2 YSYEKL. The CDR3 loop spans 16 amino acids. V shed 3 bases, J shed 7 bases, and the junction held 8 bases outside the gene matches. DNA of the CDR3: TGCGCCAGCAGCCATCTAGCGGGAGAGTACAGCGGGGAGCTGTTTTTT. Translating gives CASSHLAGEYSGELFF.

As for this clonotype: The junction shows a germline mismatch at one end, possibly a read error. The rearrangement joins TRBV7-8 to TRBJ2-7; 14 bases map to TRBD2. The CDR3 covers 16 residues. Germline CDR1 SGHVS, CDR2 FQNEAQ. CDR3 sequence: CTSSLAQTSGRGEQYF. CDR3 DNA: TGTACCAGCAGCTTAGCGCAGACTAGCGGGAGGGGTGAGCAGTACTTC.

Notes on this clonotype: Because it lacks the conserved phenylalanine or tryptophan at the end, this CDR3 is likely a read error. The rearrangement links TRBV5-1 to TRBJ2-3, with TRBD2 matching 8 bases. The CDR3 spans 16 residues. The junction had 11 bases not matched to a gene; V was cut back by 4 bases and J by 4 bases. Germline V lookup: CDR1 SGHRS, CDR2 YFSETQ. For the CDR3, the DNA is TGCGCCAGCAGCCACAGACTAGCGCGGCGCTCAGATACGCAGTATCTT. This sequence encodes CASSHRLARRSDTQYL.